This T cell receptor beta chain is drawn from a study of siplizumab effects on memory and regulatory T cells. The repertoire was sequenced with immunoSEQ multiplex PCR; TCRdb's copy has only in-frame clones and lacks some. The sample includes fewer than 65,000 clones, 85% to 95% of them seen just once. J was trimmed by 5 bases and V by 2 bases; bases with no gene match: 7. There are 15 residues in the CDR3. Germline V gene data show CDR1 as SEHNR and CDR2 as FQNEAQ (reference sequence). Input material: CD8+ T cells sorted from blood. The V gene is TRBV7-9, the J gene TRBJ2-7, with 9 bases identical to TRBD2. This TCR derives from a human donor in good health. The CDR3 is CASSLLTSGHDEQYF. CDR3 in DNA: TGTGCCAGCAGCTTATTAACTAGCGGGCACGACGAGCAGTACTTC.